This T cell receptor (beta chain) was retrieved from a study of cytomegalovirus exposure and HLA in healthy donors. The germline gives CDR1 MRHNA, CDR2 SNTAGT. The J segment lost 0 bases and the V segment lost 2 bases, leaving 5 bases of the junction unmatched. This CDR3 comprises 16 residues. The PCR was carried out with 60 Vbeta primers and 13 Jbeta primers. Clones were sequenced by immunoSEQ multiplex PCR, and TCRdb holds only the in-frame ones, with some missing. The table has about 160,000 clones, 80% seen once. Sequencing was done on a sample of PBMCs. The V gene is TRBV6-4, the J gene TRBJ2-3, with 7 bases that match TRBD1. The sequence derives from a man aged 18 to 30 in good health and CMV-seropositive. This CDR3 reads CASSDGWDSSTDTQYF. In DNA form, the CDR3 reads TGTGCCAGCAGTGACGGGTGGGACAGCAGCACAGATACGCAGTATTTT.